This T cell receptor (beta chain) was obtained from a study of post-analysis software for immune sequencing data. The wider study: Relapsing-remitting, secondary progressive and progressive-relapsing courses of multiple sclerosis were included.

The V and J ends lost 4 bases and 4 bases respectively, with 19 bases between them. The CDR3 has 16 residues. Germline V gives CDR1 MDHEN, CDR2 SYDVKM. Points from the study as a whole: When compared against controls, multiple sclerosis patients showed significantly lower normalized Chao1 diversity. TRBV segments more frequent in patients than in controls numbered several and included TRBV5-6, TRBV5-1 and TRBV20-1. Samples made in the same batch grouped tightly together by F measure.

This clonotype was observed a few times. Its antigen is undetermined. The TCR beta cDNA libraries carried unique molecular identifiers. T cells numbering about 0.85 to 11 million yielded cDNA molecules that totaled some 500,000. TCRdb re-analysed the PCR reads in MiXCR, keeping a single row per CDR3 protein. Of about 460,000 distinct CDR3 sequences in the sample, roughly 46% are singletons; the top ten hold 9.5% to 13%. Sequencing used blood. This sequence joins TRBV28 and TRBJ2-5; the D gene is possibly TRBD2 (6 bases). The source of this sequence is a girl aged 5-17 years with multiple sclerosis. CDR3 sequence (DNA): TGTGCCAGCAGTTCCTCAGTAGCGGCTACCAGAGAGACCCAGTACTTC. Translated, it gives CASSSSVAATRETQYF.